These 25 T cell receptor beta chains were all obtained from the same sample, sequenced in a study of shared clonotypes between healthy human individuals. The table came from immunoSEQ multiplex PCR; TCRdb's copy has only in-frame clones and leaves some out. The table has 950,000 to 1,100,000 clones, 65% to 80% seen once; the top ten hold approximately 1.5%. Sequences were obtained from memory CD4+ T cells sorted from blood. Subset given: CD45RA-negative fraction. The receptors shown here come from a man aged 18 to 30 in good health.

The chain employs TRBV29-1 and TRBJ2-5; D call uncertain. Matching the DNA end better, TRBJ2-7 makes the J call doubtful. The CDR3 sequence is 12 residues long. CDR1 is SQVTM and CDR2 is ANQGSEA in the germline V gene. Written as DNA, the CDR3 is TGCAGCGTCCAGAGAGGATTAGACGAGCAGTACTTC. It encodes CSVQRGLDEQYF.

V gene TRBV5-1 combines with J gene TRBJ2-7, with D maybe TRBD2 (5 bases). Between the trimmed V and J ends, which lost 3 bases and 3 bases, there was a span of 13 bases. CDR3 length equals 14 residues. Germline V gene lookup returns CDR1 SGHRS and CDR2 YFSETQ. CDR3 sequence reads: CASSSGYGHYEQYF. The CDR3 bases are TGCGCCAGCAGCTCGGGGTACGGGCACTACGAGCAGTACTTC.

Concerning this clone itself: Other DNA sequences in this sample translate to the same CDR3. The rearrangement joins TRBV7-9 to TRBJ2-5; 9 positions match TRBD1. Germline-derived CDR1 and CDR2 are SEHNR and FQNEAQ (reference sequence). After removal of 1 base from V and 3 bases from J, the junction contained 0 bases not matched to a gene. CDR3 length equals 14 residues. CDR3 coding DNA: TGTGCCAGCAGCTTAGGGACAGGGGAAGAGACCCAGTACTTC. Amino acids: CASSLGTGEETQYF.

The chain carries TRBV29-1 and TRBJ2-5; D is possibly TRBD1 (5 bases). Judging by the DNA end, TRBJ2-7 fits better; the J call may be wrong. The length of the CDR3 is 13 residues. The germline V gene encodes CDR1 SQVTM and CDR2 ANQGSEA. CDR3 sequence: CSVSLRDAHEQYF. The CDR3 nucleotides are TGCAGCGTTTCCCTCAGGGATGCCCACGAGCAGTACTTC.

V usage is TRBV5-1 and J usage is TRBJ1-2; tentatively, D is TRBD1 (5 bases). Germline CDR1 and CDR2: SGHRS and YFSETQ. The V end lost 1 base, the J end lost 5 bases, and 12 bases lay between the germline ends. CDR3 length: 14 amino acids. CDR3 sequence: CASSLSLTDYGYTF. The CDR3 bases are TGCGCCAGCAGCTTGAGCCTGACAGATTATGGCTACACCTTC.

V gene TRBV15 combines with J gene TRBJ1-6, with TRBD1 identical over 7 bases. The CDR3 is 17 amino acids. Per germline, CDR1 LNHNV and CDR2 YYDKDF (reference sequence). V shed 0 bases and J 7 bases; nucleotides not matched to a gene: 9. The CDR3 is CATSRDFVVQGNSPLHF. DNA for the CDR3: TGTGCCACCAGCAGAGATTTTGTCGTACAGGGGAATTCACCCCTCCACTTT.

The rearrangement uses TRBV11-2 and TRBJ2-5, with 8 bases that match TRBD1. The V gene's germline CDR1 is SGHAT and CDR2 FQNNGV. The CDR3 has 15 amino acids. After removal of 4 bases from V and 5 bases from J, the junction contained 9 bases not matched to a gene. CDR3 residues: CASSSGQGGFETQYF. CDR3 DNA: TGTGCCAGCAGCTCCGGACAGGGAGGTTTTGAGACCCAGTACTTC.

V usage is TRBV5-1 and J usage is TRBJ1-4; TRBD1 matches at 7 bases. CDR3 length: 14 amino acids. From germline, CDR1 is SGHRS and CDR2 YFSETQ. V lost 4 bases and J lost 2; bases outside the gene matches: 2. The DNA of the CDR3 is TGCGCCAGCAGCGCCAGGGGGACTAATGAAAAACTGTTTTTT. This sequence encodes CASSARGTNEKLFF.

The V gene is TRBV11-2, the J gene TRBJ1-4; D is possibly TRBD1 (5 bases). This CDR3 has 16 residues. The germline CDR1 and CDR2 sequences are SGHAT and FQNNGV. Trimming took off 0 bases at V and 8 bases at J, with 16 bases between the two ends. The CDR3 nucleotides are TGTGCCAGCAGCTTAGAGGGGACCGACGGGAGGGAAAAACTGTTTTTT. Its translation: CASSLEGTDGREKLFF.

This chain uses TRBV27 with TRBJ2-5; the match to TRBD2 covers 8 bases. There are 15 residues in the CDR3. Germline values: CDR1 MNHEY, CDR2 SMNVEV (reference sequence). V lost 6 bases and J lost 6; bases outside the gene matches: 12. The CDR3 loop reads CASSSGLASIKTQYF. CDR3 nucleotide sequence: TGTGCCAGCAGCTCAGGACTAGCTAGTATAAAGACCCAGTACTTC.

V and J are TRBV11-2 and TRBJ1-6; D unresolved. Germline V lookup: CDR1 SGHAT, CDR2 FQNNGV. The CDR3 runs 14 residues. V gave up 1 base and J gave up 5 bases, with 6 bases separating them. CDR3 sequence (DNA): TGTGCCAGCAGCTTAGCCAGGAATAATTCACCCCTCCACTTT. It yields the protein CASSLARNNSPLHF.

The rearrangement links TRBV2 to TRBJ2-3, with TRBD1 as a possible D gene (5 bases). CDR1 is SNHLY, CDR2 FYNNEI, per germline. The CDR3 consists of 15 residues. V was pared by 7 bases and J by 2 bases, with 16 bases between. The CDR3 spells CASTPDRPSTDTQYF. Here the CDR3 DNA reads TGTGCCAGCACTCCTGACAGACCATCCACAGATACGCAGTATTTT.

At least ten counts were recorded for this clone. The CDR3 here is CASSSAGTYYGYTF. The CDR3, as DNA: TGTGCCAGCAGTTCTGCCGGGACGTACTATGGCTACACCTTC. The rearrangement uses TRBV6-6 and TRBJ1-2, with D possibly matching TRBD1 (5 bases). This CDR3 spans 14 amino acids. Trimming shortened V by 4 bases and J by 3 bases, and 12 bases separated the two germline ends. CDR1 is MNHNY and CDR2 is SVGAGI in the germline V gene (reference sequence).

In this sample, this clone turned up a few times. The chain carries TRBV5-5 and TRBJ1-5; TRBD1 is a possible D gene (5 bases). V shed 4 bases and J shed 3 bases, with 14 bases lying between them. The CDR3 has 15 residues. CDR1 SGHKS and CDR2 YYEKEE come from the germline V gene (reference sequence). CDR3 residues: CASSGGPQDNQPQHF. The CDR3 coding sequence is TGTGCCAGCAGCGGGGGACCCCAGGACAATCAGCCCCAGCATTTT.

The gene calls are TRBV5-1 and TRBJ2-7; weak D call: TRBD2 (6 bases). Germline lookup yields CDR1 SGHRS and CDR2 YFSETQ. There are 15 residues in the CDR3. Trimming stripped 0 bases from V and 3 bases from J, with 13 bases between. As DNA, the CDR3 is TGCGCCAGCAGCTTGGTCGGAGGGGTTAACTACGAGCAGTACTTC. Translation gives CASSLVGGVNYEQYF.

V gene TRBV30 combines with J gene TRBJ2-5, with D unclear. The J call is doubtful: the DNA matches TRBJ2-7 better. The CDR3 is 13 residues long. Germline-derived CDR1 and CDR2 are GTSNPN and SVGIG (reference sequence). The CDR3 loop is CAWSGGHHYEQYF. Written as DNA, the CDR3 is TGTGCCTGGAGTGGGGGTCACCACTACGAGCAGTACTTC.

Only one count was recorded for this clone. The rearrangement joins TRBV19 to TRBJ1-5, with TRBD1 matching 8 bases. The CDR3 extends over 20 amino acids. The V and J ends lost 6 bases and 3 bases, in that order; junction bases with no gene match: 22. Germline loops: CDR1 LNHDA, CDR2 SQIVND (reference sequence). Written as DNA, the CDR3 is TGTGCCAGTAGGGTTTTAAGGGGGACAGGAGGAGGTGGATCCAATCAGCCCCAGCATTTT. This encodes CASRVLRGTGGGGSNQPQHF.

The chain joins TRBV2 to TRBJ2-3, with 9 bases fitting TRBD2. The germline gives CDR1 SNHLY, CDR2 FYNNEI. This CDR3 spans 15 amino acids. After removal of 6 bases from V and 4 bases from J, the junction contained 8 bases not matched to a gene. DNA for the CDR3: TGTGCCAGCAGCGAGAGCGGGGGGAGTGCAGATACGCAGTATTTT. It codes for CASSESGGSADTQYF.

A few counts support this clone. The V gene is TRBV9, the J gene TRBJ2-1, with a tentative D call TRBD2 (6 bases). The CDR3 runs 17 residues. CDR1 is SGDLS, CDR2 YYNGEE, per germline. V lost 2 bases and J 0 bases, leaving 15 bases between the germline ends. This CDR3 reads CASSVGLTTTSYNEQFF. In DNA form, the CDR3 reads TGTGCCAGCAGCGTGGGACTTACTACTACCTCCTACAATGAGCAGTTCTTC.

J is TRBJ2-5 and V is TRBV6-5; D is unclear. Trimming took 0 bases from V and 5 from J, leaving 13 bases between them. Germline loops: CDR1 MNHEY, CDR2 SVGAGI. There are 15 residues in the CDR3. CDR3 in amino acids: CASSYSGGETETQYF. The DNA of the CDR3 is TGTGCCAGCAGTTACTCGGGTGGTGAGACCGAGACCCAGTACTTC.

The chain joins TRBV2 to TRBJ2-5, with D maybe TRBD1 (5 bases). The germline V gene has CDR1 SNHLY and CDR2 FYNNEI. V shed 7 bases and J shed 0 bases, with 9 bases lying between them. The length of the CDR3 is 13 residues. The CDR3 reads CASIRGNQETQYF. CDR3 DNA sequence: TGTGCCAGCATTAGGGGAAACCAAGAGACCCAGTACTTC. Full variable domain (rest looked up from reference TRBV2 and TRBJ2-5): EPEVTQTPSHQVTQMGQEVILRCVPISNHLYFYWYRQILGQKVEFLVSFYNNEISEKSEIFDDQFSVERPDGSNFTLKIRSTKLEDSAMYFCASIRGNQETQYFGPGTRLLVL.

This clone was seen a handful of times. The chain links TRBV28 to TRBJ2-5; 10 bases are shared with TRBD1. The CDR3 runs 15 residues. Germline CDR1 reads MDHEN; CDR2 reads SYDVKM. J gave up 6 bases and V 6 bases, and 10 bases lay outside the gene matches. The CDR3 loop is CASSWGQGKVQTQYF. CDR3 nucleotide sequence: TGTGCCAGCAGCTGGGGACAGGGGAAGGTTCAGACCCAGTACTTC.

The rearrangement links TRBV19 to TRBJ1-5; tentative D call: TRBD1 (5 bases). The CDR3 contains 16 residues. Per the germline V gene, CDR1 is LNHDA and CDR2 is SQIVND (reference sequence). Deletions cut 5 bases from V and 0 bases from J, with 14 bases between. The CDR3 is CASSPGRTYSNQPQHF. In nucleotides, the CDR3 is TGTGCCAGTAGTCCGGGACGCACTTATAGCAATCAGCCCCAGCATTTT.

The chain recombines TRBV2 with TRBJ2-5; tentatively, D is TRBD1 or TRBD2 (5 bases each). Per the germline V gene, CDR1 is SNHLY and CDR2 is FYNNEI. The CDR3 totals 13 residues. V was cut by 5 bases and J by 5 bases, with 12 bases left in between. The CDR3 sequence is CASSNTWGETQYF. The DNA of the CDR3 is TGTGCCAGCAGTAACACTTGGGGGGAGACCCAGTACTTC.

The rearrangement joins TRBV28 to TRBJ1-4; D is possibly TRBD1 (5 bases). The CDR3 contains 14 residues. In germline, CDR1 is MDHEN, CDR2 SYDVKM. Trimming stripped 3 bases from V and 9 bases from J, with 14 bases between. This CDR3 reads CASSLTGDAQKLFF. As DNA, the CDR3 is TGTGCCAGCAGTTTGACCGGGGACGCCCAAAAACTGTTTTTT.